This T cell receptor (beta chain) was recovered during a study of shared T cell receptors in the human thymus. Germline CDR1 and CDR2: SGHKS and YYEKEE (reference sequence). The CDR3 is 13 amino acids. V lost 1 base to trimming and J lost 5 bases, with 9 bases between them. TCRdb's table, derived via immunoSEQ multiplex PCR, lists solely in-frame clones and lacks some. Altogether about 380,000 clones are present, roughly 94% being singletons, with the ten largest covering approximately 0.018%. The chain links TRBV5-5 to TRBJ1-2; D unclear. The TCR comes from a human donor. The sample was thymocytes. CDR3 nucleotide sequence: TGTGCCAGCAGCTTGTTATTCAAATATGGCTACACCTTC. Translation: CASSLLFKYGYTF.